The sequence of this T cell receptor (beta chain) was determined in a study of T cells in Graves' hyperthyroidism and ophthalmopathy. Study-wide findings and caveats: Most thyroid clonotypes that were expanded above 0.001 also turned up in blood.

Germline values: CDR1 MNHEY, CDR2 SMNVEV (reference sequence). V lost 1 base and J lost 6, with 27 bases in between. CDR3 length: 19 residues. Note on this clonotype: What it binds is unknown.

Researchers took RNA transcripts and amplified the TCR beta CDR3 regions from them. With the HTBI primer set, the TCR CDR3 went through a first round of RT-PCR. TCRdb re-analysed the multiplex PCR reads in MiXCR, keeping a single row per CDR3 protein. The sample yields about 640,000 distinct CDR3 sequences, 14% seen once. Sequencing was carried out using blood. This TCR was sampled from a woman between 50 and 59 years old with Graves' ophthalmopathy. This chain uses TRBV27 with TRBJ1-1; D remains ambiguous. CDR3 sequence: CASSLLWRGRLELWAEAFF. The DNA of the CDR3 is TGTGCCAGCAGTTTATTATGGCGGGGAAGGTTAGAGTTGTGGGCTGAAGCTTTCTTT.